This TCR beta chain was observed in a study of cytomegalovirus exposure and HLA in healthy donors (dated by TCRdb to about 2017). Looking at the study overall: According to an earlier analysis of several hundred of the donors, about 170 million T cells yielded 120 million or so unique TCR beta sequences and around 300 Gb of sequence data. Because of strong linkage in the cohort, 4 to 6 DR-DQ haplotypes were treated as single units for association and clustering. An early release that covered 500 to 800 HLA-typed donors contained about 300 gigabases of sequencing data and roughly 84 million unique TCR sequences. Besides the first cohort of 500 to 700 subjects, a separate validation cohort made up of roughly 130 different subjects was used. To predict cytomegalovirus infection status, the study combined high-throughput TCR immunosequencing, statistical association of individual TCRs with disease status, and machine learning. The study profiled the T cell repertoires of 500 to 800 subjects by immunosequencing and related them to cytomegalovirus serostatus. HLA typing covered class I and class II loci at four-digit resolution. In an earlier analysis of 500 to 650 of the donors, high-throughput TCR beta sequencing was used to judge whether each TCR beta V gene segment behaved as functional or pseudogenic. In a later analysis, previously published TCR beta repertoires from several hundred donors were re-analyzed and high-resolution HLA genotyping was added so that TCR occurrence patterns could be studied. A later genetic analysis used genome-wide SNP genotypes for about 60% of the roughly 670 donors, treating that subset as a discovery cohort. The study was designed to test whether signatures of past pathogen exposure could be identified by cataloging public T cell receptors. Among several hundred genotyped donors of the cohort, an average of roughly 230,000 unique TCR beta nucleotide sequences was sequenced per donor, of which about 19% were non-productive. The genetic ancestry cluster associated with self-reported Caucasian donors included 81% of the roughly 380 genotyped donors. Donor age, sex, ethnicity and CMV serostatus were compiled together with the repertoire data. All discovery cohort repertoires had been generated on a single sequencing platform. In the later analysis, no new phenotypic data were used to find candidate immune exposures; instead, reliance was placed on TCR beta sequences and their occurrence across donors. The number of donors typed differed by locus, with roughly 620-640 for A, B, C, DRB1 and DQB1, around 500 for DQA1, 600 to 610 for DPA1, and around 460 for DPB1. General conclusions and limits of the study: While some public TCRs were present in many individuals, most TCR sequences turned up only very rarely across donors. The presence/absence analyses assumed that sequencing depth was roughly uniform across donors, and that assumption may not be true. A further reported finding was that TCR beta sequences accurately predicted the HLA-A and HLA-B alleles for most subjects in the first cohort. In a later analysis, HLA-associated TCR beta chains showed more clonal expansion and lower generation probabilities than non-associated chains that were equally common. A group of highly shared sequence variants was considered likely to be a technical artifact of the sequencing pipeline. A few of the identified cytomegalovirus-associated TCR beta chains were confirmed in vitro to be specific for cytomegalovirus antigens. For the cohort, immune exposure information was limited to CMV serostatus. Compared with the 666-donor mean, donors in an Asian-associated ancestry cluster had fewer N-insertions in productive TCRs, according to a later genetic analysis. In a later analysis, the rate of TCR association differed among HLA loci, with DRB1 alleles having the most associated TCRs and HLA-C alleles having the fewest. Because counts were too low, 15 to 20 rarely observed V segments, including chromosome 9 orphons, were excluded from the earlier analysis of 500 to 700 of the donors. Specific HLA alleles were associated with some 15,000 TCR beta sequences at a false discovery rate of 0.05 in a later analysis. A later analysis reported that several top co-occurrence clusters appeared linked to parvovirus B19, influenza, CMV and Epstein-Barr virus. Strong co-occurrence of HLA alleles, especially DR and DQ, made assigning TCR associations to individual alleles difficult. In a later analysis, most CMV-associated TCR beta chains were found to appear HLA-restricted, with HLA associations seemingly driven largely by CMV exposure. Some IMGT-functional V segments, including TRBV6-2 and TRBV6-3, could not be told apart with the 87-base-pair reads, so those segments were excluded. The authors suggested that the approach could potentially be generalized to other disease states and immunological phenotypes. An earlier analysis of roughly 570 of the donors showed that most TCR beta V segments appeared in productive rearrangements either about 87% or about 30% of the time, which broadly matched IMGT annotations. A later genetic analysis associated a missense DCLRE1C variant with V-gene and J-gene trimming of TCR beta chains, and an independent cohort replicated the association. HLA typing was unavailable for some donors at each locus, so association tests used only the typed subset. Linkage disequilibrium might explain the correlated functional status among segregating V segments, but an unknown experimental factor could not be ruled out. Cytomegalovirus status was reported to be diagnosed by the classifier with high specificity and sensitivity in both the original and validation cohorts. In this cohort, only TCR beta chains were sequenced, and detectable features were limited by the absence of alpha or paired-chain data. The study gave a list of about 170 TCR beta chains associated with cytomegalovirus.

From a lookup of the germline V gene, CDR1 and CDR2 are MNHNS and SASEGT. V is cut back by 6 bases and J by 8 bases, with 9 bases in the junction unmatched. The CDR3 covers 15 residues, taking in both the cysteine and the phenylalanine. Only the CDR3 part of the read is kept: 45 bases, read in frame from the first base. About this clone itself: The target of this receptor is not known. Base qualities are not provided; no much larger clone lies one nucleotide away.

In total, approximately 690 healthy bone marrow donors made up the cohort. All cohort members were sampled while nominally healthy, although unrecorded immune exposures were likely present. The donor tested CMV seronegative and was one of the 352 seronegative cohort members. Every donor gave a peripheral blood sample, and the peripheral blood mononuclear cells from that sample were used for TCR beta sequencing. Genomic DNA was extracted from the blood cell samples with the Qiagen DNeasy Blood Extraction Kit. Library preparation used the immunoSEQ multiplex PCR assay. For the multiplex PCR, a mixture combining 60 forward primers for TCR Vbeta segments and 13 reverse primers for TCR Jbeta segments was used. The CDR3 region of rearranged TCR beta genes was amplified from genomic DNA with a multiplex PCR assay. The Illumina HiSeq System was used to sequence the amplified TCR beta libraries as 87-base-pair reads. The study's own analysis went as follows. A later analysis counted some 74 million unique TCR beta chains across the 700 or so repertoires, and some 11 million of these chains were shared by at least two donors. A nearest-neighbor algorithm error-corrected the raw reads and collapsed the reads into unique sequences, merging closely related sequences to remove PCR and sequencing errors. V, D and J gene segments were assigned by aligning CDR3 sequences to IMGT reference sequences. For a sequence to be retained, a match of at least six nucleotides was required to both a V gene segment and a J gene segment. Rearrangements were classified as productive when the CDR3 lacked stop codons and remained in frame with V and J, and all other rearrangements were classified as non-productive. CDR3 was defined by IMGT convention, running from the second conserved V-encoded cysteine to the conserved J-encoded phenylalanine. In an earlier analysis of more than 550 of the donors, sequences lacking an unambiguous match to a single V gene segment were excluded. An earlier analysis of a few hundred of the donors called V segments functional above 56.7% productive rearrangements and segregating when the between-donor standard deviation exceeded 5%. To diagnose cytomegalovirus status from the catalog of TCR beta chain sequences, a statistical classification framework was built. In a later analysis, V and J genes were assigned by comparing TCR nucleotide sequences against IMGT/GENE-DB human TR gene sequences. A later analysis assigned CDR3 sequences and most-parsimonious VDJ recombination scenarios with the TCRdist pipeline. In a later analysis, each TCR beta chain was defined by its CDR3 amino acid sequence together with its V-gene family, and reads without a unique V-gene family were excluded. As a way to deal with suspected cross-contamination and a sequencing artifact, a later analysis dropped roughly 600 nucleotide sequences that were highly shared and had low generation probability. In a later analysis, a clonal expansion index was calculated for each public chain from normalized within-repertoire ranks of inferred template counts. Generation probabilities in a later analysis came from a VDJ recombination model fitted to out-of-frame rearrangements, and those results were checked against IGoR. In a later analysis, TCR-TCR, TCR-HLA and TCR-CMV co-occurrence was scored with hypergeometric tests, and a repertoire-size bias correction was applied to TCR pairs. To estimate false discovery rates, a later analysis permuted the HLA or CMV assignments 20 times. In a later analysis, co-occurring TCRs were grouped with DBSCAN, and TCRdist sequence similarity was added when clustering was performed within HLA-allele-positive subsets. Repertoires with fewer than 30,000 or more than 120,000 public chains, plus five repertoires with anomalous nucleotide sharing, were excluded from co-occurrence clustering. In TCRdb, the immuneACCESS table is reduced to in-frame sequences with V and J assigned. These tables do not hold every clone; where another copy was compared, an unresolved V gene accounts for under half, and the others remain unexplained. The DNA was the basis for D and trimming; V, J and clone size are from that table. For this sample the table gives around 130,000 clones, of which 80% were detected only once. In total, the top ten clones hold roughly 4% of the sample.

This clonotype originated in a woman aged 40 to 50 in good health and CMV-seronegative. The sequence is built from TRBV6-1 and TRBJ2-2; 10 bases in between match TRBD1. Specimen: PBMCs. The DNA sequence is TGTGCCAGCAGGCCGGGACAGGGGCCATCGGGGGAGCTGTTTTTT. It specifies CASRPGQGPSGELFF.